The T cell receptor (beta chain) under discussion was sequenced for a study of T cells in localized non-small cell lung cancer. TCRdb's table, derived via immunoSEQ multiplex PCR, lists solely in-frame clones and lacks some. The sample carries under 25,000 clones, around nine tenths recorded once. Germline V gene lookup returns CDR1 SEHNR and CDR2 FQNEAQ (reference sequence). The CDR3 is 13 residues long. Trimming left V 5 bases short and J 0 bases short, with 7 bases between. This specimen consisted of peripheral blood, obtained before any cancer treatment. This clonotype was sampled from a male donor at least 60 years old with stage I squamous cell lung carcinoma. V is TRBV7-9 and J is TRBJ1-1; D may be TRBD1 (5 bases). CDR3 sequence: CASSPQVNTEAFF. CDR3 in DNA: TGTGCCAGCAGCCCACAGGTGAACACTGAAGCTTTCTTT.